This T cell receptor (beta chain) was recorded in a study of tumor-infiltrating lymphocytes in primary liver carcinoma. Study-level results: Overlap between tumor regions exceeded overlap of tumor with adjacent tissue or blood. Tumors carried a top-250-clone fraction significantly exceeding that of blood (p = 0.039).

The CDR3 totals 14 residues. Germline values: CDR1 MNHNS, CDR2 SASEGT. The V end was cut by 4 bases, the J end by 10 bases, with 17 bases between. From unsorted bulk tissue weighing roughly 17-31 mg, DNA and RNA were co-extracted. Synthesis of TCR beta cDNA was carried out from about 500 ng total RNA with a constant-region primer. Libraries for TCR beta were built through three nested multiplex PCR rounds, which together made up a slightly modified ARM-PCR procedure. PCR rounds one and two used TRBV1-TRBV30 forward primers with a C-beta reverse primer for 10 cycles each. A single record per CDR3 protein comes from TCRdb applying MiXCR to the multiplex PCR reads. The sample shows more than 40,000 distinct CDR3 sequences, roughly 70% of them seen only once. As concerns this clonotype: What it binds is unknown. Lacking the conserved final phenylalanine or tryptophan, this CDR3 likely reflects a read error.

Sequencing was done on a sample of liver tumor tissue from sampling region 5. Subset reported: tumor region T5, tumor centre. The chain uses TRBV6-1 and TRBJ1-5; D not resolved. The receptor comes from a man aged 35-49 years with primary liver carcinoma and hepatitis B virus infection. CDR3 DNA sequence: TGTGCCAGCAGTGTGGAGGTTGGTGTTGAACCCCAGCATCTT. Residues: CASSVEVGVEPQHL.